The clone carrying this T cell receptor beta chain was observed a handful of times. The CDR3 loop spans 18 amino acids. Deletions cut 0 bases from V and 1 base from J, with 18 bases between. CDR1 LGHNA and CDR2 YSLEER come from the germline V gene. For the second PCR, which ran for about 7 to 12 cycles, a sample-barcoded 5' primer and a J-beta primer mix were used. TCRdb itself ran the 5' RACE reads through MiXCR, one entry per CDR3 protein. The sample carries about 940,000 distinct CDR3 sequences, around 48% recorded once. The data originate from a study of blood T cells in healthy people across ages.

Sequencing was performed on blood. V is TRBV4-3 and J is TRBJ2-5; D uncertain. The receptor's source is a man aged 25 to 45 in good health. The CDR3 DNA reads as TGCGCCAGCAGCCAAGATCCCCGGCAAGGAAGACTCCAAGAGACCCAGTACTTC. Amino acid sequence: CASSQDPRQGRLQETQYF.